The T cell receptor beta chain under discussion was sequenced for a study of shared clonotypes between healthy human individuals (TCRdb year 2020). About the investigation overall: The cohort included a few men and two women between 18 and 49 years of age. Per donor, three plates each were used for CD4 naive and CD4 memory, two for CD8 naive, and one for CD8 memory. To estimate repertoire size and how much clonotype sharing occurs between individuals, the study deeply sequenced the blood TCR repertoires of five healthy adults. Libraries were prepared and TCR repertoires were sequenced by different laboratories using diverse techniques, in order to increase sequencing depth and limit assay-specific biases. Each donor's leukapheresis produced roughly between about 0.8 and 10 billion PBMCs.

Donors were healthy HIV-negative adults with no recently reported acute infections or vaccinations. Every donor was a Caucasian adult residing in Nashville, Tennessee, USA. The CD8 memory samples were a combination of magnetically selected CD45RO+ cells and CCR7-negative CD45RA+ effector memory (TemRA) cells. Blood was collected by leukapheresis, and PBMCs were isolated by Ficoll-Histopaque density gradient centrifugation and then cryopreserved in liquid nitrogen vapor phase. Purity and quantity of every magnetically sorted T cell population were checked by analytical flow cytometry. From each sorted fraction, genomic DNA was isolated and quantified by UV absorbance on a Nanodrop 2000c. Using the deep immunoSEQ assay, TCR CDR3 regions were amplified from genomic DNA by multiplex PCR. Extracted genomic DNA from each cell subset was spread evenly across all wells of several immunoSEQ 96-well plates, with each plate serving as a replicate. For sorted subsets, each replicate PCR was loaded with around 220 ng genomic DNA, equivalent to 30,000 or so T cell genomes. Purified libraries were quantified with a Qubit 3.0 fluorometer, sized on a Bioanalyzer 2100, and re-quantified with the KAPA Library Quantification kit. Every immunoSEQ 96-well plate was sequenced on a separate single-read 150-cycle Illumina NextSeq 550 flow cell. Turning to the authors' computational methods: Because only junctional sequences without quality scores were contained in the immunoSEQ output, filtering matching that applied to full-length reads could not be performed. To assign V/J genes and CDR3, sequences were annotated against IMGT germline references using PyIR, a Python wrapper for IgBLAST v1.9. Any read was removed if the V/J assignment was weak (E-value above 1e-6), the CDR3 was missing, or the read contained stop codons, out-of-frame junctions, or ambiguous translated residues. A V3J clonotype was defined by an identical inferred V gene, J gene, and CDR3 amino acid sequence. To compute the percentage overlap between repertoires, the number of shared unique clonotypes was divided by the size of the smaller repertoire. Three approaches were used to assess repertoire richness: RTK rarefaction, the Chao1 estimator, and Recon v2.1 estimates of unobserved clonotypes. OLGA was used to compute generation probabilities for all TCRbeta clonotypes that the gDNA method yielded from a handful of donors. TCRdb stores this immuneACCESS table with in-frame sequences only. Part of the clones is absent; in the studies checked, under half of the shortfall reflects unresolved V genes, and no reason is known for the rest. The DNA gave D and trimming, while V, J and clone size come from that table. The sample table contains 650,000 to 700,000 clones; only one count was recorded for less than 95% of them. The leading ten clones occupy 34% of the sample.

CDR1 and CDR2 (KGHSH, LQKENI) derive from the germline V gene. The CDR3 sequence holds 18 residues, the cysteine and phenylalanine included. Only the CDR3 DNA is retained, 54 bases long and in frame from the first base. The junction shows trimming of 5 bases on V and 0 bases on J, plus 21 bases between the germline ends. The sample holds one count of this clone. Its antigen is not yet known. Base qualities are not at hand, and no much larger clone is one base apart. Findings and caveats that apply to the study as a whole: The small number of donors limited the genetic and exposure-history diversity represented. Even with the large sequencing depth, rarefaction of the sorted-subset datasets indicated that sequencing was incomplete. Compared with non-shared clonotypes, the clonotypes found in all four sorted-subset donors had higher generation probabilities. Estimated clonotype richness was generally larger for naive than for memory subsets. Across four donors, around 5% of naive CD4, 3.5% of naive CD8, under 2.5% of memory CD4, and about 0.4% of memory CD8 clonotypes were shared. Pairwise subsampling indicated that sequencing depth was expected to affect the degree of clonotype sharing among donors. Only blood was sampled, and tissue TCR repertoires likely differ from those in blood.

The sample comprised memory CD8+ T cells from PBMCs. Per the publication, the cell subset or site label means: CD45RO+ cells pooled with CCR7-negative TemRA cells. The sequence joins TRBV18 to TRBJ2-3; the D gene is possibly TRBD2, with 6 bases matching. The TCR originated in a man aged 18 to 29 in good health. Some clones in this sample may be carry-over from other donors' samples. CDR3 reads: CASSAGRFLAQSTDTQYF. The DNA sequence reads TGTGCCAGCTCAGCCGGGCGCTTTCTAGCGCAAAGCACAGATACGCAGTATTTT.